This T cell receptor (beta chain) is drawn from a study of CD8+ T cells in alopecia areata. From alopecia areata patients, lesional scalp punch biopsies and peripheral blood were collected. RNA was extracted and reverse transcribed into cDNA as the sequencing template. The table came from immunoSEQ multiplex PCR; TCRdb's copy has only in-frame clones and leaves some out. Of some 110,000 clones detected, around two fifths appear once; the ten largest clones hold approximately 3.1%. This sequence was found in a human donor with alopecia areata. Sequencing input: CD4+ T cells sorted from blood.

The DNA for the CDR3 is TGCAGCGTTTCCAGATACACTGAAGCTTTCTTT. Amino acids: CSVSRYTEAFF. The genes are TRBV29-1 and TRBJ1-1, with D uncertain. V lost 5 bases to trimming and J lost 3 bases, with 7 bases between them. Germline V gene sequence: CDR1 SQVTM, CDR2 ANQGSEA. The length of the CDR3 is 11 residues.